This passage covers 13 T cell receptor beta chains from one sample sequenced in a study of cytomegalovirus exposure and HLA in healthy donors. PCR involved 60 Vbeta and 13 Jbeta primers. Here immunoSEQ multiplex PCR was the method, and the copy in TCRdb shows in-frame clones only, minus some. The sample includes about 200,000 clones, 75% to 85% of them seen just once. Material for sequencing was PBMCs. The source of these receptors is a woman in her forties in good health and CMV-seronegative.

The chain links TRBV7-2 to TRBJ1-5, with D perhaps TRBD1 (6 bases). Germline CDR1 and CDR2: SGHTA and FQGNSA. This CDR3 has 15 amino acids. V lost 1 base and J lost 5, with 12 bases in between. The CDR3 bases are TGTGCCAGCAGCTTAGACAGGGAAAGATATCAGCCCCAGCATTTT. This encodes CASSLDRERYQPQHF.

The CDR3 spells CASSQVGTGIYEQYF. CDR3 coding DNA: TGCGCCAGCAGCCAAGTTGGGACAGGGATATACGAGCAGTACTTC. V and J are TRBV4-1 and TRBJ2-7; 9 nucleotides match TRBD1. Germline V gene sequence: CDR1 MGHRA, CDR2 YSYEKL. With 1 base clipped from V and 4 bases from J, the junction kept 5 bases outside the gene matches. The CDR3 contains 15 residues.

In the case of this clone: Mismatch with germline at one junction end may stem from a read error. Other nucleotide sequences in the sample specify the same CDR3. CDR3 residues: CASSRGTAFETQYF. CDR3 coding DNA: TGTGCCAGCAGCCGGGGGACTGCCTTTGAGACCCAATACTTC. The V gene is TRBV6-5, the J gene TRBJ2-5; a possible D gene is TRBD2 (6 bases). This CDR3 spans 14 amino acids. CDR1 is MNHEY and CDR2 is SVGAGI in the germline V gene.

The J gene is TRBJ2-3, the V gene TRBV6-5, with 7 bases lining up with TRBD1. With V trimmed by 3 bases and J by 3 bases, 6 bases remained unmatched. The CDR3 runs 15 residues. Looked up from germline, CDR1 is MNHEY and CDR2 is SVGAGI. The CDR3 DNA is TGTGCCAGCAGTTATGCCCAGGGGGAAACAGATACGCAGTATTTT. Amino acids: CASSYAQGETDTQYF.

The chain uses TRBV10-3 and TRBJ1-2, with D unresolved. V was clipped by 4 bases and J by 1 base, with 16 bases between them. The CDR3 covers 16 residues. Per the germline V gene, CDR1 is ENHRY and CDR2 is SYGVKD. CDR3 bases: TGTGCCATCAGTGCCACGACAACGCCGGATAACTATGGCTACACCTTC. It is translated as CAISATTTPDNYGYTF.

The chain couples TRBV10-3 to TRBJ2-3; perhaps TRBD2 as D (6 bases). Germline CDR1 ENHRY, CDR2 SYGVKD. The CDR3 is 14 amino acids. V shed 3 bases and J shed 6 bases, with 13 bases lying between them. The CDR3: CAISETAGFDTQYF. CDR3 nucleotides: TGTGCCATCAGTGAAACCGCGGGGTTTGATACGCAGTATTTT.

This rearrangement joins TRBV5-1 to TRBJ2-6; TRBD1 matches at 8 bases. The CDR3 length is 18 residues. V trimming: 4 bases; J trimming: 1 base; junction bases outside the gene matches: 10. CDR1 is SGHRS and CDR2 is YFSETQ in the germline V gene. CDR3 protein: CASSVLQGARSGANVLTF. The CDR3 DNA is TGCGCCAGCAGCGTATTGCAGGGGGCGAGGTCTGGGGCCAACGTCCTGACTTTC.

This clone was seen a single time. The genes are TRBV10-3 and TRBJ2-1, with D possibly TRBD1 on 5 matching bases. This CDR3 is built from 13 residues. Trimming removed 2 bases from V and 4 bases from J, with 6 bases in between. Per the germline V gene, CDR1 is ENHRY and CDR2 is SYGVKD. The DNA for the CDR3 is TGTGCCATCAGTGAGACAGGTTACAATGAGCAGTTCTTC. It encodes CAISETGYNEQFF.

This chain joins TRBV4-2 and TRBJ1-4; unclear D gene. The CDR3 has 13 amino acids. Trimming removed 0 bases at V and 8 bases at J, with 7 bases between. From germline, CDR1 is LGHNA and CDR2 YNFKEQ. The CDR3 reads CASSQESGEKLFF. The DNA for the CDR3 is TGTGCCAGCAGCCAAGAATCCGGGGAAAAACTGTTTTTT.

This sequence joins TRBV11-2 and TRBJ2-3; no clear D gene. Germline assignment: CDR1 SGHAT and CDR2 FQNNGV. This CDR3 comprises 13 residues. V shed 5 bases and J shed 2 bases, with 8 bases lying between them. The CDR3 reads CASSRVYTDTQYF. The CDR3 DNA is TGTGCCAGCAGCCGGGTTTACACAGATACGCAGTATTTT.

This chain connects TRBV11-2 to TRBJ2-7, with a possible D match to TRBD1 (5 bases). Trimming took off 1 base at V and 2 bases at J, with 9 bases between the two ends. Looked up from germline, CDR1 is SGHAT and CDR2 is FQNNGV. The CDR3 is 14 amino acids. CDR3 region: CASSLAPGTYEQYF. The CDR3 DNA reads TGTGCCAGCAGCTTAGCCCCAGGGACCTACGAGCAGTACTTC.

This clone was recorded only once. J is TRBJ2-7 and V is TRBV5-1, with 7 bases that match TRBD1. The junction had 10 bases not matched to a gene; V was cut back by 4 bases and J by 3 bases. From germline, CDR1 is SGHRS and CDR2 YFSETQ. This CDR3 spans 15 amino acids. In DNA form, the CDR3 reads TGCGCCAGCAGCCCCGGGACAGCCCGCCTCTACGAGCAGTACTTC. It codes for CASSPGTARLYEQYF.

CDR3 DNA sequence: TGTGCCAGCAGTTACTCGAAAACTAGCGGGAGACATAAGTTCTTC. This translates into CASSYSKTSGRHKFF. The chain recombines TRBV6-5 with TRBJ2-1; 11 bases map to TRBD2. The CDR3 is 15 residues long. Germline trimming cut 0 bases from V and 14 bases from J; bases unmatched to any gene: 9. Germline V CDR1 and CDR2: MNHEY, SVGAGI.